The rows below give T cell receptor beta chains drawn from one sample of a study of T cells after yellow fever vaccination. TCRdb fed the 5' RACE reads into MiXCR, producing one record per CDR3 protein. The table has around 330,000 distinct CDR3 sequences, approximately 3.8% seen once; the top ten hold about 20%. The sample was PBMCs, taken on the day of the yellow fever booster vaccination. The receptors derive from a man between 18 and 35 years old who received the YFV17D yellow fever vaccine. The CDR3 runs from the conserved cysteine through the conserved F or W. Each record gives: V gene, J gene, clone size, D gene, CDR3 DNA, CDR3 protein. D genes are given only for firm matches. Rows may omit the clone size; those that give it use once, few, many or a size class.

TRBV30	TRBJ2-2	many	.	TGTGCCTGGAGTGTACAGGCTCTGGGGACCGGGGAGCTGTTTTTT	CAWSVQALGTGELFF
TRBV3-1	TRBJ2-1	few	.	TGTGCCAGCAGCCGCGAAGGGGGCTCCTACAATGAGCAGTTCTTC	CASSREGGSYNEQFF
TRBV28	TRBJ1-5	.	TRBD1	TGTGCCAGCAGTCTCGGACCTAAGACAGGGATCGGACAGCCCCAGCATTTT	CASSLGPKTGIGQPQHF
TRBV3-1	TRBJ2-1	many	TRBD2	TGTGCCAGCAGCCAGGATAGCGGGGGCAACCAGTTCTTC	CASSQDSGGNQFF
TRBV5-1	TRBJ1-2	.	.	TGCGCCACCCACCTTGACGGATCCGCGCCGTATGGCTACACCTTC	CATHLDGSAPYGYTF
TRBV9	TRBJ2-1	.	.	TGTGCCAGCAGCGTAGTGGGGGCCTCCTACAATGAGCAGTTCTTC	CASSVVGASYNEQFF
TRBV6-5	TRBJ2-7	many	TRBD2	TGTGCCAGCAGTCCGGGAGGTAGGTCCTACGAGCAGTACTTC	CASSPGGRSYEQYF
TRBV20-1	TRBJ2-1	few	.	TGCAGTTGGGGAAAGGAATACAATGAGCAGTTCTTC	CSWGKEYNEQFF
TRBV20-1	TRBJ2-7	.	TRBD2	TGCAGTGCTAGAGGACTAGCGGGGACTCCTTACGAGCAGTACTTC	CSARGLAGTPYEQYF
TRBV6-2/TRBV6-3	TRBJ2-1	many	TRBD1	TGTGCCAGCACCGGGACAGGGTTCTACAATGAGCAGTTCTTC	CASTGTGFYNEQFF
TRBV30	TRBJ1-1	many	TRBD1	TGTGCCTGGAGCCCGGGACAGGGAATGAACACTGAAGCTTTCTTT	CAWSPGQGMNTEAFF
TRBV6-1	TRBJ1-2	many	TRBD1	TGTGCCAGCAGAGCAGGACAGGTCTATGGCTACACCTTC	CASRAGQVYGYTF
TRBV2	TRBJ2-2	many	.	TGTGCCAGCGAAGGGACCGAAAACACCGGGGAGCTGTTTTTT	CASEGTENTGELFF